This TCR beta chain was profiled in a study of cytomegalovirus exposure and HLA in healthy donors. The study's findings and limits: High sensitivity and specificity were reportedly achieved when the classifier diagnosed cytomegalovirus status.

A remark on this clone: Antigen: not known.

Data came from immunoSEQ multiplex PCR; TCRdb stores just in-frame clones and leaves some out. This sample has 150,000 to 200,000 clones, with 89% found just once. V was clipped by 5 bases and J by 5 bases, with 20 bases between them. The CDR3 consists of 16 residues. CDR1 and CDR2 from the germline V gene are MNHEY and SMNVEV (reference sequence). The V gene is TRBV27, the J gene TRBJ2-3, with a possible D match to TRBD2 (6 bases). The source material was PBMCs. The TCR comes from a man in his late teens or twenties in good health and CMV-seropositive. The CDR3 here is CASSATGTPAGDTQYF. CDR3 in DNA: TGTGCCAGCAGTGCGACCGGGACTCCTGCCGGAGATACGCAGTATTTT.